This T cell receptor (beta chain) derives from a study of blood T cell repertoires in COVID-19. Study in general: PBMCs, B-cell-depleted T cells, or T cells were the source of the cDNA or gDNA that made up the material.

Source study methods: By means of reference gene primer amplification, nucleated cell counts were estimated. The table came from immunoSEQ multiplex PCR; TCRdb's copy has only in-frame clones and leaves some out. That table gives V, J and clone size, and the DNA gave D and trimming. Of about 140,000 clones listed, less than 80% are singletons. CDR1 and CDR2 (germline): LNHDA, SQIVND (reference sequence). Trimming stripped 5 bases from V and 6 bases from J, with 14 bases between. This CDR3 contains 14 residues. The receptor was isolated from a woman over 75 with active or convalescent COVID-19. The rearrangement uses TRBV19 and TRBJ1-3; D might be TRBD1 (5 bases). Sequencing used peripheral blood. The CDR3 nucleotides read TGTGCCAGTAGTCGGGGACGGCGGGAAAACACCATATATTTT. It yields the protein CASSRGRRENTIYF.